Listed below are T cell receptor beta chains from one sample, sequenced in a study of T cell responses to AZD1222 COVID-19 vaccine. Only in-frame clones appear in the TCRdb table, and some are missing; sequencing was by immunoSEQ multiplex PCR. In the table there are more than 85,000 clones, 70% to 90% of which are singletons. The sample was peripheral blood, taken 28 days after the second AZD1222 dose. All receptors come from an adult who received the AZD1222 COVID-19 vaccine. Each CDR3 is given with its conserved first and last residue. Fields, in order: V gene, J gene, clone size, D gene, CDR3 protein, CDR3 DNA. D genes are given only for firm matches. Expanded clones get a size class; other rows say once, few or many, or leave the size out.

TRBV5-1	TRBJ2-7	.	.	CASSLWVDSSYEQYF	TGCGCCAGCAGCTTGTGGGTGGACAGCTCCTACGAGCAGTACTTC
TRBV5-6	TRBJ1-1	.	.	CASSPYPKGNTEAFF	TGTGCCAGCAGCCCCTACCCTAAGGGGAACACTGAAGCTTTCTTT
TRBV7-9	TRBJ1-3	.	.	CASSLRAVGDTIYF	TGTGCCAGCAGCCTACGTGCCGTGGGAGACACCATATATTTT
TRBV11-2	TRBJ1-1	.	.	CASGLVSEAFF	TGTGCCAGCGGACTCGTGTCTGAAGCTTTCTTT
TRBV9	TRBJ2-1	.	.	CASSVQPIRAARTHEQFF	TGTGCCAGCAGCGTCCAACCTATCCGGGCCGCTCGTACCCATGAGCAGTTCTTC
TRBV18	TRBJ2-7	.	TRBD1	CASSIGTGSESEQYF	TGTGCCAGCTCAATCGGGACAGGGTCAGAATCCGAGCAGTACTTC
TRBV6-4	TRBJ2-1	.	.	CASSLGASYNEQFF	TGTGCCAGCAGCCTGGGGGCGTCATACAATGAGCAGTTCTTC
TRBV18	TRBJ2-7	.	.	CASSPRSNPEGYEQYF	TGTGCCAGCTCACCACGGTCGAATCCGGAGGGTTACGAGCAGTACTTC
TRBV29-1	TRBJ2-7	.	TRBD1	CSVLDRASYEQYF	TGCAGCGTTCTCGACAGGGCTTCCTACGAGCAGTACTTC
TRBV19	TRBJ1-2	once	.	CASSTEQGNYGYTF	TGTGCCAGTAGTACCGAACAGGGAAACTATGGCTACACCTTC
TRBV30	TRBJ2-7	.	.	CAWRRTGTSTGEQYF	TGTGCCTGGAGAAGAACCGGGACTTCGACGGGCGAGCAGTACTTC
TRBV27	TRBJ2-2	.	.	CASSLSVLVRDTGELFF	TGTGCCAGCAGTTTATCGGTACTAGTTCGGGACACCGGGGAGCTGTTTTTT
TRBV2	TRBJ1-6	.	.	CASISSYNSPLHF	TGTGCCAGCATTAGCTCCTATAATTCACCCCTCCACTTT